Here is one T cell receptor (beta chain) with its context. The data originate from a study of blood T cell repertoires in COVID-19. The V end was cut by 6 bases, the J end by 2 bases, with 10 bases between. The CDR3 is made up of 13 amino acids. The method was immunoSEQ multiplex PCR; TCRdb's version includes in-frame clones alone and lacks a portion of them. The data show over 200,000 clones, about 90% seen once. Sequencing was carried out using peripheral blood. The sequence was collected from a man between 40 and 49 years old with active or convalescent COVID-19. V gene TRBV12-3 or TRBV12-4 combines with J gene TRBJ1-1; unclear D gene. CDR3 loop: CASRARVNTEAFF. The CDR3 DNA is TGTGCCAGCAGAGCGAGGGTTAACACTGAAGCTTTCTTT.